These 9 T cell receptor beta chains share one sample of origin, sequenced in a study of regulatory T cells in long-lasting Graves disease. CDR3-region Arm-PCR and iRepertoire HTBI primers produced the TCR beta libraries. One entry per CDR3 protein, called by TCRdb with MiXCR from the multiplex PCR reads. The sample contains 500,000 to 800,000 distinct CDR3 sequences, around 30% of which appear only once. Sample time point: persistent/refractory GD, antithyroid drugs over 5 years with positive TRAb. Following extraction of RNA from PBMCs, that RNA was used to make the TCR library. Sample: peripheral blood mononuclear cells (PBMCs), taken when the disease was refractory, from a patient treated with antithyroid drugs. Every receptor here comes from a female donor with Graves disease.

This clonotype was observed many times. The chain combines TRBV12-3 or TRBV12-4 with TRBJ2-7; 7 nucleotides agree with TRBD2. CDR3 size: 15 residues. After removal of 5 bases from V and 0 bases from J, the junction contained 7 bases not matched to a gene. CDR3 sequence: CASSPTSTNSYEQYF. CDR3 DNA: TGTGCCAGCAGTCCGACTAGCACAAACTCCTACGAGCAGTACTTC.

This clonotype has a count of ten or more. Written as DNA, the CDR3 is TGTGCCAGCAGCTTAGAGCGTGTCTACGAGCAGTACTTC. This gives the protein CASSLERVYEQYF. The gene calls are TRBV11-2 and TRBJ2-7, with no clear D. The V gene's germline CDR1 is SGHAT and CDR2 FQNNGV. This CDR3 is built from 13 residues. The ends were cut back, 0 bases at V and 3 bases at J, with 6 bases in the middle.

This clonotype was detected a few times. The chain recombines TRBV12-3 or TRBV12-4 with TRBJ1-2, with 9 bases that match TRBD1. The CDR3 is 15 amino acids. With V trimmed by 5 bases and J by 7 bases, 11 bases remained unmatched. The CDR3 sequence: CASSPDRTGAGGYTF. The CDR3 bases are TGTGCCAGCAGTCCCGACCGGACAGGGGCGGGTGGCTACACCTTC.

The CDR3 coding sequence is TGCAGTGCTCGCACCGTAGATGCTACCGGGGAGCTGTTTTTT. This gives the protein CSARTVDATGELFF. The chain joins TRBV20-1 to TRBJ2-2, with D unclear. V was trimmed by 5 bases and J by 5 bases, leaving 15 bases between them. Germline assignment: CDR1 DFQATT and CDR2 SNEGSKA (reference sequence). The CDR3 has 14 amino acids.

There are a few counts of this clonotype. The DNA for the CDR3 is TGTGCCAGCAGTTACTCTACTAGCCTGCACACCGGGGAGCTGTTTTTT. This encodes CASSYSTSLHTGELFF. This rearrangement joins TRBV6-2 or TRBV6-3 to TRBJ2-2, with D maybe TRBD2 (6 bases). This CDR3 is built from 16 residues. V was cut by 0 bases and J by 3 bases, with 11 bases left in between. Per germline, CDR1 MNHEY and CDR2 SVGEGT.

The CDR3 DNA reads as TGTGCCAGCAGTCAGACGGGGATCTCTGGAAACACCATATATTTT. This encodes CASSQTGISGNTIYF. The chain is built from TRBV27 and TRBJ1-3; no clear D gene. The CDR3 is 15 amino acids. The germline V gene encodes CDR1 MNHEY and CDR2 SMNVEV (reference sequence). Trimming removed 5 bases from V and 0 bases from J, with 11 bases in between.

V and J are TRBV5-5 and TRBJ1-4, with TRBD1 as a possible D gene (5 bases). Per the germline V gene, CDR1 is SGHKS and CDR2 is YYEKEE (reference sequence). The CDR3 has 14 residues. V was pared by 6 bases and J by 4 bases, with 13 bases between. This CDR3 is CASNPGRINEKLFF. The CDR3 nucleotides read TGTGCCAGCAACCCGGGACGGATTAATGAAAAACTGTTTTTT.

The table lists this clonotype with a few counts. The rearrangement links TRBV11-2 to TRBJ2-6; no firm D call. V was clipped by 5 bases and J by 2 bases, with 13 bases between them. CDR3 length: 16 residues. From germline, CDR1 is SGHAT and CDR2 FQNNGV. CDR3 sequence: CASSEVRGAGANVLTF. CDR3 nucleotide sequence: TGTGCCAGCAGCGAAGTCAGAGGAGCTGGGGCCAACGTCCTGACTTTC.

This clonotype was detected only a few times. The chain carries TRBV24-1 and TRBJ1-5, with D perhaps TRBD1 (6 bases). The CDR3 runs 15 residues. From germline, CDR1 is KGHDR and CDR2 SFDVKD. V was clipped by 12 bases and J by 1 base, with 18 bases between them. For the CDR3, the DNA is TGTGCCGCGACTTGGGGGGGCGAGAGCAATCAGCCCCAGCATTTT. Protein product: CAATWGGESNQPQHF.